This T cell receptor beta chain stems from a study of blood T cells in healthy people across ages. A second roughly 7 to 11 cycle PCR used barcoded and J-beta primers. TCRdb fed the 5' RACE reads into MiXCR, producing one record per CDR3 protein. The data contain 1 million or so distinct CDR3 sequences, 20% to 25% of them singletons. Trimming cost V 0 bases and J 9 bases, with 15 bases left between them. The CDR3 is made up of 15 amino acids. Germline V gene data show CDR1 as MNHEY and CDR2 as SVGEGT. A further study also used this sample, focusing on T cells of mothers and their children.

Sequencing used blood. V and J are TRBV6-2 or TRBV6-3 and TRBJ2-1; D is unclear. This sequence originates from a girl aged 2 to 10 in good health. The CDR3 DNA follows: TGTGCCAGCAGTTACTCGTATGAGGTGACCGGTGAGCAGTTCTTC. It yields the protein CASSYSYEVTGEQFF.